The 20 T cell receptor beta chains below were found in one sample sequenced in a study of blood T cell repertoires in COVID-19. Only in-frame clones appear in the TCRdb table, and some are missing; sequencing was by immunoSEQ multiplex PCR. The sample has roughly 160,000 clones; 80% to 90% are singletons. The specimen was peripheral blood. These receptors all come from a man in his forties or fifties with acute or convalescent COVID-19.

This clone occurred a few times. The rearrangement joins TRBV6-5 to TRBJ1-1; D is possibly TRBD1 (5 bases). CDR1 and CDR2 from the germline V gene are MNHEY and SVGAGI. The CDR3 has 13 residues. V was cut by 7 bases and J by 2 bases, with 11 bases left in between. The CDR3 is CASTRTGNTEAFF. The CDR3 DNA is TGTGCCAGCACCAGAACAGGTAACACTGAAGCTTTCTTT.

V is TRBV12-3 or TRBV12-4 and J is TRBJ2-7; maybe TRBD1 (7 bases). V lost 3 bases, J lost 5 bases, and 11 bases lay in between. The length of the CDR3 is 13 residues. The CDR3 spells CASSFFRGDEQYF. The CDR3 DNA follows: TGTGCCAGCAGTTTCTTCAGGGGGGACGAGCAGTACTTC.

DNA of the CDR3: TGTGCCAGCAGTGTTCAGGGAGGGACTAATGAAAAACTGTTTTTT. Amino acid sequence: CASSVQGGTNEKLFF. The chain recombines TRBV2 with TRBJ1-4; a possible D gene is TRBD1 (5 bases). The CDR3 covers 15 residues. CDR1 is SNHLY and CDR2 is FYNNEI in the germline V gene. Trimming cost V 4 bases and J 2 bases, with 11 bases left between them.

CDR3 nucleotides: TGTGCCACCTCGACAGGCTACTATGGCTACACCTTC. It encodes CATSTGYYGYTF. J is TRBJ1-2 and V is TRBV19, with D maybe TRBD1 (6 bases). Trimming pared 10 bases from V and 3 bases from J, leaving 12 bases between. The CDR3 has 12 residues. Per germline, CDR1 LNHDA and CDR2 SQIVND (reference sequence).

The rearrangement uses TRBV5-8 and TRBJ2-5; D may be TRBD2 (5 bases). Germline V gives CDR1 SGHTS, CDR2 YDEGEE. Trimming stripped 1 base from V and 2 bases from J, with 9 bases between. This CDR3 has 14 amino acids. This CDR3 reads CASSLPDLQETQYF. DNA of the CDR3: TGTGCCAGCAGCTTGCCGGACTTACAAGAGACCCAGTACTTC.

V usage is TRBV6-2 or TRBV6-3 and J usage is TRBJ2-7, with 7 positions matching TRBD1. The CDR3 covers 16 residues. CDR1 and CDR2 from the germline V gene are MNHEY and SVGEGT. J gave up 4 bases and V 6 bases, and 15 bases lay outside the gene matches. CDR3 nucleotide sequence: TGTGCCAGCAGCTTGGGGGACCGCAGGGGGACGTACGAGCAGTACTTC. This encodes CASSLGDRRGTYEQYF.

The chain's CDR3 is CASSQDGQGGQPQHF. The CDR3 nucleotides are TGTGCCAGCAGCCAAGATGGGCAGGGCGGACAGCCCCAGCATTTT. V gene TRBV4-2 combines with J gene TRBJ1-5, with D possibly matching TRBD1 (5 bases). This CDR3 comprises 15 residues. Trimming shortened V by 0 bases and J by 7 bases, and 13 bases separated the two germline ends. Germline V gene data show CDR1 as LGHNA and CDR2 as YNFKEQ.

This sequence joins TRBV7-6 and TRBJ2-5, with 15 nucleotides matching TRBD2. Per the germline V gene, CDR1 is SGHVS and CDR2 is FNYEAQ. J was trimmed by 5 bases and V by 5 bases; bases with no gene match: 9. This CDR3 comprises 17 residues. In DNA form, the CDR3 reads TGTGCCAGCAGCCAAGGACTAGCGGGGGGGTCTGGGGAGACCCAGTACTTC. It encodes CASSQGLAGGSGETQYF.

This chain links TRBV5-1 with TRBJ2-2; weak D call: TRBD1 (5 bases). The CDR3 is 15 residues long. The germline V gene has CDR1 SGHRS and CDR2 YFSETQ. The ends were cut back, 2 bases at V and 1 base at J, with 9 bases in the middle. The CDR3 DNA reads TGCGCCAGCAGCTTAATGGGGCAGAACACCGGGGAGCTGTTTTTT. Protein sequence: CASSLMGQNTGELFF.

CDR3 region: CASSSGTGNYEQYF. The CDR3 DNA sequence: TGTGCCAGCTCATCCGGGACAGGGAACTACGAGCAGTACTTC. V and J are TRBV18 and TRBJ2-7; 9 positions agree with TRBD1. The germline V gene encodes CDR1 KGHSH and CDR2 LQKENI. Trimming removed 5 bases from V and 3 bases from J; junction bases left unmatched: 5. The CDR3 spans 14 residues.

CDR3 sequence (DNA): TGCGCCAGCAGCTTAAGGGGCTATAATTCACCCCTCCACTTT. Its translation: CASSLRGYNSPLHF. V and J are TRBV5-1 and TRBJ1-6, with a possible D match to TRBD1 (5 bases). CDR1 and CDR2 (germline): SGHRS, YFSETQ. Trimming pared 2 bases from V and 3 bases from J, leaving 6 bases between. The CDR3 runs to 14 residues.

The V call is TRBV27, the J call TRBJ1-2; perhaps TRBD1 as D (5 bases). The CDR3 extends over 14 amino acids. CDR1 is MNHEY, CDR2 SMNVEV, per germline (reference sequence). V was shortened by 6 bases and J by 2 bases, with 13 bases between the two germline ends. The CDR3 region has the DNA TGTGCCAGCAGAGGGGCGCCGGTGAACTATGGCTACACCTTC. Residues: CASRGAPVNYGYTF.

As DNA, the CDR3 is TGTGCCAGTAGTATGGATCACGGACAGGGCCTTAACTATGGCTACACCTTC. Protein: CASSMDHGQGLNYGYTF. This rearrangement joins TRBV19 to TRBJ1-2, with 8 bases that match TRBD1. V lost 3 bases, J lost 1 base, and 10 bases stayed unmatched. Germline V gives CDR1 LNHDA, CDR2 SQIVND (reference sequence). There are 17 residues in the CDR3.

This clone occurred once. This chain connects TRBV3-1 (or the pseudogene TRBV3-2) to TRBJ1-2, with 9 bases aligning to TRBD1. Germline assignment: CDR1 LGHDT and CDR2 YNNKEL (reference sequence). The CDR3 has 16 amino acids. V lost 6 bases, J lost 6 bases, and 14 bases stayed unmatched. DNA for the CDR3: TGTGCCAGCAGACTTTCCGACAGGGGGAGTTCGCATGGCTACACCTTC. Protein sequence: CASRLSDRGSSHGYTF.

The rearrangement links TRBV6-6 to TRBJ1-6; 7 bases are shared with TRBD1. CDR1 is MNHNY and CDR2 is SVGAGI in the germline V gene (reference sequence). This CDR3 region has 16 residues. Losses at the gene ends were 7 bases for V and 4 bases for J; bases not matched to a gene: 10. CDR3 region: CASTPLDRTYNSPLHF. In DNA form, the CDR3 reads TGTGCCAGCACTCCCTTGGACAGGACTTATAATTCACCCCTCCACTTT.

The chain recombines TRBV18 with TRBJ1-2; no definite D call. The V and J ends lost 0 bases and 7 bases respectively, with 18 bases between them. The germline gives CDR1 KGHSH, CDR2 LQKENI. This CDR3 spans 16 amino acids. The CDR3 sequence: CASSPPNAGSWSGYTF. CDR3 nucleotide sequence: TGTGCCAGCTCACCACCCAACGCGGGATCTTGGAGTGGCTACACCTTC.

The rearrangement joins TRBV9 to TRBJ1-6; D unclear. The germline CDR1 and CDR2 sequences are SGDLS and YYNGEE. Trimming stripped 2 bases from V and 7 bases from J, with 13 bases between. CDR3 length: 15 residues. The CDR3 here is CASSVTDTANSPLHF. CDR3 nucleotides: TGTGCCAGCAGCGTCACAGACACAGCCAATTCACCCCTCCACTTT. The whole variable domain, remainder taken from reference TRBV9 and TRBJ1-6, is DSGVTQTPKHLITATGQRVTLRCSPRSGDLSVYWYQQSLDQGLQFLIQYYNGEERAKGNILERFSAQQFPDLHSELNLSSLELGDSALYFCASSVTDTANSPLHFGNGTRLTVT.

This rearrangement joins TRBV5-1 to TRBJ1-1; tentatively, D is TRBD1 (6 bases). Trimming removed 4 bases from V and 4 bases from J, with 11 bases in between. Looked up from germline, CDR1 is SGHRS and CDR2 is YFSETQ. The CDR3 loop spans 13 amino acids. CDR3 in amino acids: CASSVQGSTEAFF. CDR3 coding DNA: TGCGCCAGCAGCGTACAGGGTAGCACTGAAGCTTTCTTT.

This chain links TRBV19 with TRBJ1-1; 8 nucleotides agree with TRBD1. V dropped 6 bases and J dropped 2; count of bases not matched to a gene: 14. The germline V gene has CDR1 LNHDA and CDR2 SQIVND (reference sequence). CDR3 length: 17 residues. CDR3 bases: TGTGCCAGTAGGGTTGCAGGGGGCCGTCAGTTAAACACTGAAGCTTTCTTT. This gives the protein CASRVAGGRQLNTEAFF.

V usage is TRBV27 and J usage is TRBJ1-2; perhaps TRBD1 as D (6 bases). CDR1 MNHEY and CDR2 SMNVEV come from the germline V gene (reference sequence). This CDR3 has 13 amino acids. The V end lost 6 bases, the J end lost 7 bases, and 15 bases lay between the germline ends. The DNA for the CDR3 is TGTGCCAGCAGCACGACAGGTTGGGGTGGCTACACCTTC. It specifies CASSTTGWGGYTF.